The present T cell receptor beta chain was sequenced within a study of cytomegalovirus exposure and HLA in healthy donors (dated by TCRdb to 2016 to 2017). Broadly, across the study: According to a later analysis, the 120 or so validation repertoires were produced on the same platform as the 666 repertoires of the first cohort. Besides the first cohort of roughly 660 subjects, a separate validation cohort made up of over 95 different subjects was used. The study combined high-throughput TCR immunosequencing, statistical association of individual TCRs with disease status, and machine learning to predict cytomegalovirus infection status. The study aimed to test whether signatures of past pathogen exposure could be identified by cataloging public T cell receptors.

Between the V and J ends, shortened by 0 bases and 1 base respectively, the junction contains 6 bases. CDR1 and CDR2, looked up from the germline V gene, are SGHRS and YFSETQ. The CDR3 runs 14 residues from the cysteine to the phenylalanine. Only the CDR3 DNA is retained, 42 bases long and in frame from the first base. Overall study results and their limits: In vitro tests confirmed that a few of the cytomegalovirus-associated TCR beta chains recognize cytomegalovirus antigens. A total of 150 or so TCR beta chains were listed by the study as associated with cytomegalovirus. The authors suggested that the approach could potentially be extended to other disease states and immunological phenotypes. Subsequent analysis determined that TCRs grouped into clusters in the first cohort also showed a tendency toward co-occurrence across the 120 validation repertoires, and approximately 94% of cluster scores exceeded 0. Most TCR sequences were observed very rarely across donors, whereas some public TCRs were present in many individuals. Cytomegalovirus status was reported to be diagnosed by the classifier with high specificity and sensitivity in both the original and validation cohorts. A later analysis had no HLA typing for the validation cohort, so co-occurrence there was scored across all 130 or so repertoires.

Library generation was performed with the immunoSEQ multiplex PCR assay. The original methods were these. A statistical classification framework was built for diagnosing cytomegalovirus status from the catalog of TCR beta chain sequences. Here the immuneACCESS table is served through TCRdb, limited to in-frame sequences with V and J called. Missing clones are a known gap in these copies; in checked studies unresolved V genes cover under half, and the rest lacks a known reason. That table supplies the V and J calls and clone size; D and trimming were determined from the DNA. The sample has about 110,000 clones on record, roughly nine tenths of them singletons. The ten largest clones add up to 1.5% to 2% of the sample. Turning to this clone: Its antigen target is currently unknown. Per-nucleotide qualities are absent, and no much larger clonotype sits a single base away.

The donors were included in the validation cohort of some 120 subjects, a group kept apart from the roughly 680-subject first cohort. The V gene is TRBV5-1 and the J gene is TRBJ2-3, with the D gene uncertain. This clonotype originated in a woman between 18 and 30 years old in good health and CMV-seronegative. Sequencing used PBMCs. The bases are TGCGCCAGCAGCTTGGAGATAGGCACAGATACGCAGTATTTT. Translated, this gives CASSLEIGTDTQYF.